The 6 T cell receptor beta chains listed next were all sequenced from one sample in a study of shared clonotypes between healthy human individuals. Produced via immunoSEQ multiplex PCR; TCRdb's table is partial and in-frame only. This sample has about 470,000 clones, with 70% to 80% found just once. What was sequenced was PBMCs. These receptors were collected from a woman aged 40 to 50 in good health. Some clones in this sample may be carry-over from other donors' samples.

A note on this clone: This may stem from a read error, because a much larger clone lies one nucleotide away. The same CDR3 can be traced to other DNA sequences in this sample. The chain recombines TRBV27 with TRBJ2-3; D call uncertain. CDR3 length: 15 residues. Germline V lookup: CDR1 MNHEY, CDR2 SMNVEV (reference sequence). The ends were cut back, 5 bases at V and 0 bases at J, with 12 bases in the middle. The CDR3 coding sequence is TGTGCCAGCAGTCTGCAAGACCCAAGCACAGATACGCAGTATTTT. It codes for CASSLQDPSTDTQYF.

The chain uses TRBV7-2 and TRBJ2-7; D possibly corresponds to TRBD1 (5 bases). The CDR3 loop spans 14 amino acids. With 5 bases removed from V and 6 bases from J, the gap between germline ends came to 17 bases. CDR1 SGHTA and CDR2 FQGNSA come from the germline V gene. The CDR3 protein is CASSARVPNGEQYF. The CDR3 bases are TGTGCCAGCAGCGCCAGGGTACCCAACGGCGAGCAGTACTTC.

The rearrangement uses TRBV28 and TRBJ2-1; the D call may be TRBD1 or TRBD2 (5 bases each). Looked up from germline, CDR1 is MDHEN and CDR2 is SYDVKM. Trimming took 1 base from V and 7 from J, leaving 14 bases between them. This CDR3 is built from 15 residues. CDR3 in DNA: TGTGCCAGCAGTTTATTGGGACCCAGCATGAATGAGCAGTTCTTC. Encoded protein: CASSLLGPSMNEQFF. Based on the CDR3 plus reference TRBV28 and TRBJ2-1, the full variable domain is DVKVTQSSRYLVKRTGEKVFLECVQDMDHENMFWYRQDPGLGLRLIYFSYDVKMKEKGDIPEGYSVSREKKERFSLILESASTNQTSMYLCASSLLGPSMNEQFFGPGTRLTVL.

This chain connects TRBV4-2 to TRBJ2-7, with unresolved D. This CDR3 has 15 residues. V was shortened by 1 base and J by 2 bases, with 12 bases between the two germline ends. The germline V gene encodes CDR1 LGHNA and CDR2 YNFKEQ. The CDR3 reads CASSQGGERPYEQYF. CDR3 DNA: TGTGCCAGCAGCCAAGGGGGTGAGAGACCCTACGAGCAGTACTTC.

V gene TRBV9 combines with J gene TRBJ2-7; 8 bases map to TRBD2. V gave up 0 bases and J gave up 0 bases; unmatched junction bases: 20. The germline CDR1 and CDR2 sequences are SGDLS and YYNGEE. The CDR3 consists of 21 residues. CDR3 region: CASSVVSGSSRVNLSSYEQYF. DNA for the CDR3: TGTGCCAGCAGCGTAGTCAGCGGGAGTAGCCGGGTTAACCTAAGCTCCTACGAGCAGTACTTC. Combining the CDR3 with reference TRBV9 and TRBJ2-7 gives the whole variable domain DSGVTQTPKHLITATGQRVTLRCSPRSGDLSVYWYQQSLDQGLQFLIQYYNGEERAKGNILERFSAQQFPDLHSELNLSSLELGDSALYFCASSVVSGSSRVNLSSYEQYFGPGTRLTVT.

This clone was recorded only once. The chain links TRBV21-1 to TRBJ2-5; the table's D call of TRBD2 was not tested on the DNA. The DNA end is more similar to TRBJ2-7, so the J call may be wrong. TRBV21-1 is a pseudogene locus. The CDR3 consists of 13 residues. The CDR3 region is CASSKGVGYEQYF. DNA of the CDR3: TGTGCCAGCAGCAAAGGGGTCGGGTACGAGCAGTACTTC.